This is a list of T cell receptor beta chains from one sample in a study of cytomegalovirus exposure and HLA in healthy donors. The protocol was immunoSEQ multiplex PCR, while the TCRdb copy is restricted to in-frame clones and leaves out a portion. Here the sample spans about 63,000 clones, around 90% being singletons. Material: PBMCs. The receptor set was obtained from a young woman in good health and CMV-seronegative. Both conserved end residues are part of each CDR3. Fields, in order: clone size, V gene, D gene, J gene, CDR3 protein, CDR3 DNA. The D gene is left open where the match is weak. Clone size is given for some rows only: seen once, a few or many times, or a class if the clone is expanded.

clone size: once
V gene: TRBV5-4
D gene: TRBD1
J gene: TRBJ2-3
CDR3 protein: CASSGRTDRGLRRYSQYF
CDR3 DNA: TGTGCCAGCAGCGGACGTACGGACAGGGGTTTAAGGAGATACTCGCAGTATTTT

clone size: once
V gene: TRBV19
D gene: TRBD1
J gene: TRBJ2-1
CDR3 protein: CASIDRGYSSYNEQFF
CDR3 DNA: TGTGCCAGTATTGACAGGGGGTACAGCTCCTACAATGAGCAGTTCTTC

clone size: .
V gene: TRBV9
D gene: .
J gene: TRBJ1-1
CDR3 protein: CASSVYLVGRTEAFF
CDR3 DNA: TGTGCCAGCAGCGTATATCTTGTGGGGAGGACTGAAGCTTTCTTT

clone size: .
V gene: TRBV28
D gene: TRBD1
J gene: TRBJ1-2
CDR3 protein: CASRPGQTYGYTF
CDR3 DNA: TGTGCCAGCCGACCGGGACAGACCTATGGCTACACCTTC

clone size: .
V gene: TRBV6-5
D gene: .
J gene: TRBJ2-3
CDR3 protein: CASSYSLLPGDTQYF
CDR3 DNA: TGTGCCAGCAGTTACTCGCTCCTCCCCGGAGATACGCAGTATTTT

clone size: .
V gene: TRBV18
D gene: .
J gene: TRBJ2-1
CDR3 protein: CASSPSTGNEQFF
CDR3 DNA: TGTGCCAGCTCACCGTCGACTGGAAATGAGCAGTTCTTC

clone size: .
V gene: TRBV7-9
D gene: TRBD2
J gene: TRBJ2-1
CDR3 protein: CASSRLSPGGIYEQFF
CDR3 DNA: TGTGCCAGCAGCCGACTTAGCCCGGGAGGTATCTATGAGCAGTTCTTC

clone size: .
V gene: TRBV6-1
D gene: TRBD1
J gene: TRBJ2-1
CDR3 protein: CASSVLGQGAYNEQFF
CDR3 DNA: TGTGCCAGCAGTGTCTTGGGACAGGGAGCCTACAATGAGCAGTTCTTC

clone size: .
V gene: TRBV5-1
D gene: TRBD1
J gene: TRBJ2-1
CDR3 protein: CASSLEGTGNEQFF
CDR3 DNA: TGCGCCAGCAGCTTGGAGGGGACAGGCAATGAGCAGTTCTTC

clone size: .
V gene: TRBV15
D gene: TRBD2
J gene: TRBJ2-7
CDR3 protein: CATSRGLAAYEQYF
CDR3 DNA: TGTGCCACCAGCAGAGGACTAGCGGCATACGAGCAGTACTTC

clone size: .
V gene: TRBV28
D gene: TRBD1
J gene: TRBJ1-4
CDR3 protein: CASRRDRGRTNEKLFF
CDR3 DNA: TGTGCCAGCAGAAGGGACAGGGGCAGGACTAATGAAAAACTGTTTTTT

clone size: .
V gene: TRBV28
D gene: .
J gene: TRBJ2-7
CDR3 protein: CASTSIRALYEQYF
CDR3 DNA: TGTGCCAGCACATCGATCAGGGCACTCTACGAGCAGTACTTC

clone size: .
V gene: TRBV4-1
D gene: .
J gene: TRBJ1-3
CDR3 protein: CASSQGAYDRNTIYF
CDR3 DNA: TGCGCCAGCAGCCAGGGGGCCTACGATCGGAACACCATATATTTT

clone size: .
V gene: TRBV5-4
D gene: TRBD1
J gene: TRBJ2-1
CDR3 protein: CASSLEGGTGVDEQFF
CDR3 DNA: TGTGCCAGCAGCTTGGAGGGTGGGACAGGGGTCGATGAGCAGTTCTTC

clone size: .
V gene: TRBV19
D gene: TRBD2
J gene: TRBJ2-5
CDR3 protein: CASSISGGHAETQYF
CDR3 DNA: TGTGCCAGTAGTATAAGCGGGGGGCACGCGGAGACCCAGTACTTC

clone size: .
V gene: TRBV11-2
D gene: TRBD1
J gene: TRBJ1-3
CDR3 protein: CAGPTGRLSAGNTIYF
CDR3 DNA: TGTGCCGGACCGACAGGGAGGCTGAGTGCTGGAAACACCATATATTTT

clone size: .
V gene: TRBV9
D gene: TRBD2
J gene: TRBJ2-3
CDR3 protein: CASSVVGLATDTQYF
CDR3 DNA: TGTGCCAGCAGCGTAGTGGGACTAGCCACAGATACGCAGTATTTT

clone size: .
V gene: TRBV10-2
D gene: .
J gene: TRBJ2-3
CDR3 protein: CASSESIAAYTQYF
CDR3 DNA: TGCGCCAGCAGTGAGTCGATTGCGGCCTATACGCAGTATTTT

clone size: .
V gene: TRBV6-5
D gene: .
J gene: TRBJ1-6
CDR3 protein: CASSTTGPYNSPLHF
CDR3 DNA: TGTGCCAGCAGTACGACAGGTCCCTATAATTCACCCCTCCACTTT

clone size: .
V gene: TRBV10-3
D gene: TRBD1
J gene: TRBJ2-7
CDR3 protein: CAIRDSGTGGWGEQYF
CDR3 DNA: TGTGCCATCAGGGACTCCGGGACAGGGGGCTGGGGCGAGCAGTACTTC

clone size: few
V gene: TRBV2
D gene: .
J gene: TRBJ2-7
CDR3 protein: CASSLRATGNLHEQYF
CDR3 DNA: TGTGCCAGCAGCCTCCGGGCGACAGGTAATCTCCACGAGCAGTACTTC

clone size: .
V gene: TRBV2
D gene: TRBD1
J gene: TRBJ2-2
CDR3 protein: CASKVGTGGTGELFF
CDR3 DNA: TGTGCCAGCAAAGTCGGGACAGGGGGCACCGGGGAGCTGTTTTTT

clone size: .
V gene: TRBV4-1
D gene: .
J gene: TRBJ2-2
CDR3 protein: CASSQETTDMNTGELFF
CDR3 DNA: TGCGCCAGCAGCCAAGAAACTACTGATATGAACACCGGGGAGCTGTTTTTT

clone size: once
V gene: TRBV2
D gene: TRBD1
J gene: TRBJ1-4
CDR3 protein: CASSWTGSEKLFF
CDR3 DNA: TGTGCCAGCAGTTGGACAGGGAGTGAAAAACTGTTTTTT

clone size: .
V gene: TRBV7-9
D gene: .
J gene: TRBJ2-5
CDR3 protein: CASSPAGTEIETQYF
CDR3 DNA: TGTGCCAGCAGCCCGGCCGGGACTGAGATAGAGACCCAGTACTTC

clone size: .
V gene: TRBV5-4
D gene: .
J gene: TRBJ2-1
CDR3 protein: CASSALDQGFNEQFF
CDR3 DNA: TGTGCCAGCAGCGCCTTGGACCAGGGATTCAATGAGCAGTTCTTC

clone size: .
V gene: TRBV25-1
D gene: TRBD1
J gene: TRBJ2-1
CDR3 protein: CASSNPLGTGATYNEQFF
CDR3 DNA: TGTGCCAGTTCGAACCCTTTGGGGACAGGGGCTACCTACAATGAGCAGTTCTTC

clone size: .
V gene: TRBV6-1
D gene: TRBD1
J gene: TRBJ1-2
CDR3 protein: CASRHPGQGNYGYTF
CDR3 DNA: TGTGCCAGCAGACACCCGGGACAGGGGAACTATGGCTACACCTTC

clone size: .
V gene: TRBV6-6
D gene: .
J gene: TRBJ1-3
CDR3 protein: CAVKPAKYSGNTIYF
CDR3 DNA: TGTGCTGTAAAGCCCGCTAAATACTCTGGAAACACCATATATTTT

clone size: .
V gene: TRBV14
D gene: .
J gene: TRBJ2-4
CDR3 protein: CASSQPGNIQYF
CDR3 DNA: TGTGCCAGCAGCCAACCGGGAAACATTCAGTACTTC

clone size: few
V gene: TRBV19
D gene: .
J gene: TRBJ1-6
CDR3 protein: CASTYSGSPLHF
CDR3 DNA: TGTGCCAGTACCTACAGTGGATCACCCCTCCACTTT

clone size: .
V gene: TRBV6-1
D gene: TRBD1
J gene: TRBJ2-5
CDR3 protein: CASSERDRETQYF
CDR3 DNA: TGTGCCAGCAGTGAAAGGGACAGGGAGACTCAGTACTTC

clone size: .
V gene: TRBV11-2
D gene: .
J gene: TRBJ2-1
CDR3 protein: CASSLGPGLGAYNEQFF
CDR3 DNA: TGTGCCAGCAGCTTAGGCCCCGGGCTAGGGGCCTACAATGAGCAGTTCTTC

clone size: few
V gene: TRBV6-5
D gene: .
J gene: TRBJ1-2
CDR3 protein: CASSLGVKDGYTF
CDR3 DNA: TGTGCCAGCAGTTTAGGGGTGAAGGATGGCTACACCTTC

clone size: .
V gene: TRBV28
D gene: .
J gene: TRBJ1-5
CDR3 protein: CASSFTLYSNQPQHF
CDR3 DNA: TGTGCCAGCAGTTTCACCCTCTATAGCAATCAGCCCCAGCATTTT

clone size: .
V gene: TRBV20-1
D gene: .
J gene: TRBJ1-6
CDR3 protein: CSAGAGPLHF
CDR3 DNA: TGCAGTGCTGGAGCGGGTCCCCTCCACTTT

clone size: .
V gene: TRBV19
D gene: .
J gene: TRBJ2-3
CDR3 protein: CASSMGAGPDTQYF
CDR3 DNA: TGTGCCAGTAGTATGGGGGCTGGCCCAGATACGCAGTATTTT

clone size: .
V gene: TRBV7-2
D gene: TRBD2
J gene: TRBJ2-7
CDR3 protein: CASSFRLAGYEQYF
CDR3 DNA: TGTGCCAGCAGCTTTCGACTAGCGGGATACGAGCAGTACTTC

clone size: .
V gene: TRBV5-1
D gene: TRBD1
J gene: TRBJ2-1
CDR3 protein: CASSQGQRTYNEQFF
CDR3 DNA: TGCGCCAGCAGCCAGGGACAGAGGACCTACAATGAGCAGTTCTTC

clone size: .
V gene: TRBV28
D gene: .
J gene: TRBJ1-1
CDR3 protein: CASSLPQNTEAFF
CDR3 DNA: TGTGCCAGCAGTCTACCCCAGAACACTGAAGCTTTCTTT

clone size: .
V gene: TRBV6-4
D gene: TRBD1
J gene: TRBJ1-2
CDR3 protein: CASSDGTGGYGYTF
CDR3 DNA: TGTGCCAGCAGTGACGGGACAGGGGGCTATGGCTACACCTTC

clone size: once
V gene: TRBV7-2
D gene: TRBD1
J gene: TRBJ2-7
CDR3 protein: CASSFRQGPTYEQYF
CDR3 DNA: TGTGCCAGCAGCTTCAGACAGGGACCCACCTACGAGCAGTACTTC

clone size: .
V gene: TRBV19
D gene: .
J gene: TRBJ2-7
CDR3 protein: CASSKRESSYEQYF
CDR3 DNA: TGTGCCAGTAGTAAGAGGGAGAGCTCCTACGAGCAGTACTTC

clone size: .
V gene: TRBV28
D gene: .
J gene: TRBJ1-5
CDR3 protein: CASKDGLLRSPQHF
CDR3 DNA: TGTGCCAGCAAGGACGGACTGCTAAGAAGTCCCCAGCATTTT

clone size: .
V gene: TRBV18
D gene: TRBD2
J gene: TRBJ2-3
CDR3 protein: CASSRLAPDTQYF
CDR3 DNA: TGTGCCAGCTCTAGACTAGCTCCAGATACGCAGTATTTT

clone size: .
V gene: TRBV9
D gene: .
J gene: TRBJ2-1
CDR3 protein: CASSVDTDNEQFF
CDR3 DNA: TGTGCCAGCAGCGTAGATACAGACAATGAGCAGTTCTTC

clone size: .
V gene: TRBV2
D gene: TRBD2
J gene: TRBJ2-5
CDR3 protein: CASSVSGEETQYF
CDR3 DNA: TGTGCCAGCAGTGTAAGCGGGGAAGAGACCCAGTACTTC

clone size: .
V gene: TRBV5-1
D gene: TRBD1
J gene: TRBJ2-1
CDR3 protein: CASSLNEGASYNEQFF
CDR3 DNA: TGCGCCAGCAGCTTGAACGAGGGGGCATCCTACAATGAGCAGTTCTTC

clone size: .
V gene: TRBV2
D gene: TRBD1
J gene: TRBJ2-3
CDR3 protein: CASSGAGGGTDTQYF
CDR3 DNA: TGTGCCAGCAGTGGGGCAGGGGGTGGGACAGATACGCAGTATTTT

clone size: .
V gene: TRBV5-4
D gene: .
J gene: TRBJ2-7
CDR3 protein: CASSIQGFLTEQYF
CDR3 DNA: TGTGCCAGCAGCATACAGGGATTTTTGACCGAGCAGTACTTC

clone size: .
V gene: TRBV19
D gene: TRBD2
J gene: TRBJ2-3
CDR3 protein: CASTIRLAGATDTQYF
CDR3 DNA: TGTGCCAGTACCATACGACTAGCGGGGGCCACAGATACGCAGTATTTT

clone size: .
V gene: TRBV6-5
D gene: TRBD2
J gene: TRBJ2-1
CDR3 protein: CASSTSGSRGEQFF
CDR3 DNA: TGTGCCAGCAGTACTAGCGGGAGTCGGGGTGAGCAGTTCTTC

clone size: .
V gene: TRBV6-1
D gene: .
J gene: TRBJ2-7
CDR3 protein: CASRAFYEQYF
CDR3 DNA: TGTGCCAGCAGAGCTTTCTACGAGCAGTACTTC

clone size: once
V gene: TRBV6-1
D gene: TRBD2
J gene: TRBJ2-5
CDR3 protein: CASTLGLAGQETQYF
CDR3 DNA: TGTGCCAGCACTCTAGGACTAGCGGGCCAAGAGACCCAGTACTTC

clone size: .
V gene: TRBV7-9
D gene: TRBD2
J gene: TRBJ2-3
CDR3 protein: CASSLPNNRASGEDTQYF
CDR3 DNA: TGTGCCAGCAGCTTACCGAATAATAGGGCTAGCGGGGAAGATACGCAGTATTTT

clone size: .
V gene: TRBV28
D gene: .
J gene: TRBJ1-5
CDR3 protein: CASSLVQQPQHF
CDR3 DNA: TGTGCCAGCAGTTTGGTTCAGCAGCCCCAGCATTTT

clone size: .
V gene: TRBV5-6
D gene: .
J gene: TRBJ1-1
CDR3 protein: CASSLWRAEAFF
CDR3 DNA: TGTGCCAGCAGCTTGTGGCGGGCTGAAGCTTTCTTT

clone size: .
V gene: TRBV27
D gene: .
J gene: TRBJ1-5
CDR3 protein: CASSSQGSPRSRPQHF
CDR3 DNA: TGTGCCAGCAGTTCCCAGGGTTCCCCCCGGAGCCGGCCCCAGCATTTT

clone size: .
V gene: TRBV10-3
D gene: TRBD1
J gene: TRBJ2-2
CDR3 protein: CAIRGQGATGELFF
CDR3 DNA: TGTGCCATCCGGGGACAGGGGGCCACCGGGGAGCTGTTTTTT